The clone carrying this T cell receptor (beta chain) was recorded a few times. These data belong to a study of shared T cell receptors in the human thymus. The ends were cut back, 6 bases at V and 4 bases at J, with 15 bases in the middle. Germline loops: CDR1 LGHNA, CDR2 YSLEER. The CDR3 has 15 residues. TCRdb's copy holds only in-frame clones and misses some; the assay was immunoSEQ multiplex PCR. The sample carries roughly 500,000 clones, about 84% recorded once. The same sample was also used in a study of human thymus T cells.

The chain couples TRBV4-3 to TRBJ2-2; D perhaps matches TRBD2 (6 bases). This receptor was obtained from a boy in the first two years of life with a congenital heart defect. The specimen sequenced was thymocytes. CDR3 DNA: TGCGCCAGCAGAATTTCTGGAGGGTTCACCGGGGAGCTGTTTTTT. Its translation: CASRISGGFTGELFF.